Given below is one T cell receptor beta chain in context. Its antigen is undetermined. This record comes from a study of cytomegalovirus exposure and HLA in healthy donors. Study summary: Caucasian-associated ancestry cluster membership applied to less than 85% of approximately 420 genotyped donors.

Study-level points and caveats: The majority of TCR sequences were rare, yet some public TCRs appeared in many donors. Later on, a genetic analysis was performed. It linked a missense variant in DCLRE1C with V- and J-gene trimming of TCR beta. As immune exposure information, only CMV serostatus was available.

The PCR used 60 Vbeta and 13 Jbeta primers. TCRdb keeps only in-frame clones here, not all; method: immunoSEQ multiplex PCR. This sample carries about 100,000 clones, 73% of them seen once, and the ten largest clones take 3.5% to 4.5%. This CDR3 contains 14 residues. What was sequenced was PBMCs. The sequence derives from a man aged 35 to 55 in good health and CMV-seronegative. The rearrangement joins TRBV21-1 to TRBJ1-1; TRBD1, the D gene given by the table, was not confirmed from the DNA. TRBV21-1 is a known pseudogene. The CDR3 sequence: CASSPTDMNTEAFF. DNA of the CDR3: TGTGCCAGCAGTCCGACAGACATGAACACTGAAGCTTTCTTT.